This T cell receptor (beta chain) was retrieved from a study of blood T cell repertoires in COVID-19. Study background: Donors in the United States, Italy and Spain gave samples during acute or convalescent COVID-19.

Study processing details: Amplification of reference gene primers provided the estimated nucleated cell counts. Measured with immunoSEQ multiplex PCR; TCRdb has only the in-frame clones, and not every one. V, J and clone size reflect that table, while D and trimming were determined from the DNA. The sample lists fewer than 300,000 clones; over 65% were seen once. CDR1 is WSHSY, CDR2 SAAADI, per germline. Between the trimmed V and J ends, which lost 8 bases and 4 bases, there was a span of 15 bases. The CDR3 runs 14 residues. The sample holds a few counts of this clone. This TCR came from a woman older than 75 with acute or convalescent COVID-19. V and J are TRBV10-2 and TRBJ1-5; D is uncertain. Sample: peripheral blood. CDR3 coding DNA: TGCGCCAGCGTGCCCTCGCTCGGGAATCAGCCCCAGCATTTT. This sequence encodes CASVPSLGNQPQHF.